The 3 T cell receptor beta chains given below trace back to one sample, sequenced in a study of blood T cell repertoires in COVID-19. The table came from immunoSEQ multiplex PCR; TCRdb's copy has only in-frame clones and leaves some out. This table holds roughly 50,000 clones, 84% found once. The specimen was peripheral blood. All receptors derive from a man aged 45 to 65 with acute or convalescent COVID-19.

The CDR3 reads CASTLGGIEQFF. CDR3 DNA sequence: TGTGCCAGCACCTTGGGGGGAATTGAGCAGTTCTTC. V usage is TRBV12-3 or TRBV12-4 and J usage is TRBJ2-1; D might be TRBD2 (6 bases). V gave up 7 bases and J gave up 9 bases, with 13 bases separating them. CDR3 length: 12 amino acids.

This chain connects TRBV11-2 to TRBJ2-1; 10 bases match TRBD2. J gave up 7 bases and V 6 bases, and 12 bases lay outside the gene matches. The V gene's germline CDR1 is SGHAT and CDR2 FQNNGV. The CDR3 totals 16 residues. CDR3 in DNA: TGTGCCAGCAGTTCACCTAGCGGGAGAGGTTGGAATGAGCAGTTCTTC. Protein product: CASSSPSGRGWNEQFF.

This clone was counted only a few times. The chain couples TRBV10-3 to TRBJ2-3, with TRBD2 matching over 11 bases. CDR1 ENHRY and CDR2 SYGVKD come from the germline V gene. With 4 bases clipped from V and 1 base from J, the junction kept 4 bases outside the gene matches. This CDR3 has 16 amino acids. The CDR3 is CAISVRSGGGTDTQYF. For the CDR3, the DNA is TGTGCCATCAGTGTCCGTAGCGGGGGGGGCACAGATACGCAGTATTTT.